These 13 T cell receptor beta chains originate from one sample sequenced in a study of cytomegalovirus exposure and HLA in healthy donors. Vbeta (60) and Jbeta (13) primers were used in the PCR. The data were produced by immunoSEQ multiplex PCR, yet TCRdb's version contains in-frame clones alone and is incomplete. The sample has about 120,000 clones, over 60% seen once. Sequencing input: PBMCs. These receptor sequences come from a man aged 35 to 55 in good health and CMV-seropositive.

V usage is TRBV5-6 and J usage is TRBJ2-1; 9 bases line up with TRBD2. Looked up from germline, CDR1 is SGHDT and CDR2 is YYEEEE. V was pared by 0 bases and J by 10 bases, with 8 bases of the junction left unmatched. CDR3 length: 15 residues. The CDR3 here is CASSLVYSGGGEQFF. The CDR3 coding sequence is TGTGCCAGCAGCTTGGTTTATAGCGGGGGTGGGGAGCAGTTCTTC.

The genes are TRBV18 and TRBJ2-1; unclear D gene. Germline V lookup: CDR1 KGHSH, CDR2 LQKENI. V lost 1 base to trimming and J lost 6 bases, with 7 bases between them. The CDR3 totals 13 residues. CDR3 DNA: TGTGCCAGCTCACCACTGGCAGTCAATGAGCAGTTCTTC. Translated, it gives CASSPLAVNEQFF.

The chain uses TRBV14 and TRBJ2-7, with TRBD1 matching 8 bases. The CDR3 spans 15 residues. Germline values: CDR1 SGHDN, CDR2 FVKESK. V was clipped by 4 bases and J by 1 base; unmatched bases: 6. This chain's CDR3 is CASSPGQGVSYEQYF. Written as DNA, the CDR3 is TGTGCCAGCAGCCCCGGACAGGGAGTTTCCTACGAGCAGTACTTC.

The gene calls are TRBV27 and TRBJ2-1, with D possibly being TRBD1 (5 bases). CDR1 is MNHEY, CDR2 SMNVEV, per germline (reference sequence). V lost 6 bases and J lost 7, with 10 bases in between. This CDR3 is 12 amino acids long. The CDR3 sequence: CASSGRVNEQFF. CDR3 nucleotide sequence: TGTGCCAGCAGCGGCAGGGTGAATGAGCAGTTCTTC.

This clone was found a few times. This chain uses TRBV18 with TRBJ1-6, with 7 positions matching TRBD1. Per the germline V gene, CDR1 is KGHSH and CDR2 is LQKENI. The CDR3 spans 19 residues. Trimming cost V 6 bases and J 7 bases; bases outside gene matches: 21. The CDR3 nucleotides are TGTGCCAGCTCCCCGACAGGGTCCACCCCGGTAGCACCGAATTCACCCCTCCACTTT. This encodes CASSPTGSTPVAPNSPLHF.

Here the CDR3 DNA reads TGTGCCAGCAGCTTAACTAGCGGGGATCAGACCCAGTACTTC. Translating it yields CASSLTSGDQTQYF. The chain combines TRBV7-3 with TRBJ2-5, with 8 nucleotides matching TRBD2. Unmatched junction bases numbered 3, after V lost 0 bases and J lost 6 bases. Germline values: CDR1 SGHTA, CDR2 FQGTGA. The CDR3 length is 14 residues. Full variable domain (missing parts from reference TRBV7-3 and TRBJ2-5): GAGVSQTPSNKVTEKGKYVELRCDPISGHTALYWYRQSLGQGPEFLIYFQGTGAADDSGLPNDRFFAVRPEGSVSTLKIQRTERGDSAVYLCASSLTSGDQTQYFGPGTRLLVL.

V gene TRBV4-2 combines with J gene TRBJ1-1, with D perhaps matching TRBD1 (6 bases). Deletions cut 1 base from V and 5 bases from J, with 23 bases between. CDR1 is LGHNA and CDR2 is YNFKEQ in the germline V gene. The CDR3 has 18 residues. The CDR3 nucleotides are TGTGCCAGCAGCCAAGCGCCTCCTACAGGGAGAGGAGGTACTGAAGCTTTCTTT. This codes for CASSQAPPTGRGGTEAFF.

This clone was recorded a few times. J is TRBJ2-4 and V is TRBV16, with 8 bases identical to TRBD1. Per germline, CDR1 KGHSY and CDR2 FQNENV. This CDR3 spans 15 amino acids. V lost 0 bases to trimming and J lost 6 bases; unmatched junction nucleotides: 4. Here the CDR3 reads CASSQSTGTGNIQYF. The CDR3 region has the DNA TGTGCCAGCAGCCAATCGACCGGGACAGGAAACATTCAGTACTTC. Supplemented by reference TRBV16 and TRBJ2-4, the full variable domain reads GEEVAQTPKHLVRGEGQKAKLYCAPIKGHSYVFWYQQVLKNEFKFLISFQNENVFDETGMPKERFSAKCLPNSPCSLEIQATKLEDSAVYFCASSQSTGTGNIQYFGAGTRLSVL.

V is TRBV27 and J is TRBJ1-2; D remains unclear. CDR3 length: 15 residues. Germline V gene sequence: CDR1 MNHEY, CDR2 SMNVEV (reference sequence). Trimming took 5 bases from V and 2 from J, leaving 15 bases between them. This CDR3 reads CASSPVPERNYGYTF. Written as DNA, the CDR3 is TGTGCCAGCAGTCCCGTTCCCGAGCGAAACTATGGCTACACCTTC.

The chain joins TRBV7-9 to TRBJ2-7; D remains unclear. Trimming cost V 5 bases and J 5 bases, with 10 bases left between them. Germline values: CDR1 SEHNR, CDR2 FQNEAQ (reference sequence). The CDR3 covers 12 residues. The CDR3 loop is CASSRGWDEQYF. DNA of the CDR3: TGTGCCAGCAGCCGAGGATGGGACGAGCAGTACTTC.

The rearrangement joins TRBV6-5 to TRBJ2-3; no definite D call. V gave up 3 bases and J gave up 1 base, with 8 bases separating them. CDR1 and CDR2 (germline): MNHEY, SVGAGI. This CDR3 is built from 14 residues. The CDR3 region is CASSYASGTDTQYF. The CDR3 nucleotides are TGTGCCAGCAGTTATGCCTCAGGCACAGATACGCAGTATTTT.

This clone was seen a handful of times. The gene calls are TRBV18 and TRBJ2-1; D possibly corresponds to TRBD1 (6 bases). This CDR3 comprises 17 residues. V was cut by 0 bases and J by 2 bases, with 14 bases left in between. Per the germline V gene, CDR1 is KGHSH and CDR2 is LQKENI. The CDR3 DNA follows: TGTGCCAGCTCACCACCGAGGGGGTCCTTACCCTACAATGAGCAGTTCTTC. It encodes CASSPPRGSLPYNEQFF.

The chain recombines TRBV18 with TRBJ1-4, with TRBD1 matching over 7 bases. The CDR3 consists of 15 residues. Germline CDR1 is KGHSH and CDR2 is LQKENI. The V and J ends lost 6 bases and 4 bases, in that order; junction bases with no gene match: 8. CDR3 residues: CASSTRTGVNEKLFF. DNA for the CDR3: TGTGCCAGCTCCACCAGGACAGGTGTTAATGAAAAACTGTTTTTT.